This T cell receptor (beta chain) was recovered during a study of technical replicates of blood from four donors. Assay: immunoSEQ multiplex PCR; the TCRdb copy retains only in-frame clones and omits some. This repertoire shows about 73,000 clones, around 93% found once; its top ten account for over 0.2%. This clone was picked up one time. The V and J ends lost 0 bases and 3 bases respectively, with 12 bases between them. The CDR3 consists of 16 residues. Germline V lookup: CDR1 SGHVS, CDR2 FNYEAQ. The sample taken for sequencing was T cells isolated from PBMCs. The chain uses TRBV7-6 and TRBJ2-1; D is possibly TRBD2 (6 bases). The source is a human donor in good health. The CDR3 loop is CASSLAWGEDYNEQFF. DNA for the CDR3: TGTGCCAGCAGCTTAGCGTGGGGGGAGGACTACAATGAGCAGTTCTTC. Variable domain in full (rest from reference TRBV7-6 and TRBJ2-1): GAGVSQSPRYKVTKRGQDVALRCDPISGHVSLYWYRQALGQGPEFLTYFNYEAQQDKSGLPNDRFSAERPEGSISTLTIQRTEQRDSAMYRCASSLAWGEDYNEQFFGPGTRLTVL.